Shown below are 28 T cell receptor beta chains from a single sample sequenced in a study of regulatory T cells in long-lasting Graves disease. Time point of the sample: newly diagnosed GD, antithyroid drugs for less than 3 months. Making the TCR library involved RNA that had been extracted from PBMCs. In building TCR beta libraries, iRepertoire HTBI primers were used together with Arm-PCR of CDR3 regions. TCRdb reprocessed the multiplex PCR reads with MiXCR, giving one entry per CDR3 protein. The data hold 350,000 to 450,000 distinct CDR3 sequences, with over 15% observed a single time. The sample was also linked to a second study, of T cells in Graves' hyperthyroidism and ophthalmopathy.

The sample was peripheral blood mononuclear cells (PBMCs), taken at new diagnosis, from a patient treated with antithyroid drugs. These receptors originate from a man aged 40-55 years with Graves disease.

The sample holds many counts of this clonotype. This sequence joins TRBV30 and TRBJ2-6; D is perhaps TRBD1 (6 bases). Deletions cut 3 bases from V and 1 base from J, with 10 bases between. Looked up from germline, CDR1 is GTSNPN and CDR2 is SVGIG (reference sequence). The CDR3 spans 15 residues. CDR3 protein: CAWSQGWSGANVLTF. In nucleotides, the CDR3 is TGTGCCTGGAGCCAGGGGTGGTCTGGGGCCAACGTCCTGACTTTC.

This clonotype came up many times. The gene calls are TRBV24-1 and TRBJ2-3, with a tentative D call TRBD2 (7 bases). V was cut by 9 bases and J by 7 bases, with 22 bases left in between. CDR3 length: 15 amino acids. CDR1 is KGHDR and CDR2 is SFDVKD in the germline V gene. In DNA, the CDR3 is TGTGCCACCTCCACTGGGGGGGCCTTTGTTTATACGCAGTATTTT. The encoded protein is CATSTGGAFVYTQYF.

For the CDR3, the DNA is TGTGCCAGCGGTTCTCGACAGGGAGGGGATGGCTACACCTTC. Its translation is CASGSRQGGDGYTF. This chain joins TRBV28 and TRBJ1-2; TRBD1 agrees at 7 bases. J lost 6 bases, V lost 8 bases, and 12 bases had no gene match. Germline assignment: CDR1 MDHEN and CDR2 SYDVKM. This CDR3 region has 14 residues.

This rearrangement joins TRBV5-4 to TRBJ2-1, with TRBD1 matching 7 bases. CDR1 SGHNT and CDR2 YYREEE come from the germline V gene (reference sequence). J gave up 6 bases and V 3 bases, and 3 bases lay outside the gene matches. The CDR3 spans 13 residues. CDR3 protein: CASSSTGVNEQFF. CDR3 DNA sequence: TGTGCCAGCAGCTCAACAGGGGTCAATGAGCAGTTCTTC.

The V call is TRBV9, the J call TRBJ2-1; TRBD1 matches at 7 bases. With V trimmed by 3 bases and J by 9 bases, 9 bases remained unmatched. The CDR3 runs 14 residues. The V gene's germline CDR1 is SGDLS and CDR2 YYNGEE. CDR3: CASSDQTGASEQFF. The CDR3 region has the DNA TGTGCCAGCAGCGATCAAACAGGGGCTAGTGAGCAGTTCTTC. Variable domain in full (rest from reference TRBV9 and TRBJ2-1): DSGVTQTPKHLITATGQRVTLRCSPRSGDLSVYWYQQSLDQGLQFLIQYYNGEERAKGNILERFSAQQFPDLHSELNLSSLELGDSALYFCASSDQTGASEQFFGPGTRLTVL.

The CDR3 nucleotides are TGTGCCAGCAGCTTAGTACTAGCGGATACGCAGTATTTT. Translation gives CASSLVLADTQYF. The chain employs TRBV7-6 and TRBJ2-3, with TRBD2 matching 7 bases. Per the germline V gene, CDR1 is SGHVS and CDR2 is FNYEAQ. Losses at the gene ends were 1 base for V and 6 bases for J; bases not matched to a gene: 1. The CDR3 runs 13 residues.

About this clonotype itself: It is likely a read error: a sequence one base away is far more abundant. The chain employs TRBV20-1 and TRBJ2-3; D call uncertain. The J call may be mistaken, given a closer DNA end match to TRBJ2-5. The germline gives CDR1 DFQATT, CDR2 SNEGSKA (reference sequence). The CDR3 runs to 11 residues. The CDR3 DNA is TGCAGTGCTAGCCCTCAAGGGACCCAGTACTTC. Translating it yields CSASPQGTQYF.

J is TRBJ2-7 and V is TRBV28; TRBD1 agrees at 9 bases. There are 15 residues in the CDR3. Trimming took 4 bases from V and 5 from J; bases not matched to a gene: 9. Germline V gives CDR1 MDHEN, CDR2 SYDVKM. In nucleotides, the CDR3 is TGTGCCAGCAGTTCTTCCGGGACAGGGCTACACGAGCAGTACTTC. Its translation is CASSSSGTGLHEQYF.

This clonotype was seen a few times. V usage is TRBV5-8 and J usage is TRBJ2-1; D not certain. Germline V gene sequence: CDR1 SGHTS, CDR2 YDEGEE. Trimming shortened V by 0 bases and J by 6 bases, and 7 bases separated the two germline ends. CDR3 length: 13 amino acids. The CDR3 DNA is TGTGCCAGCAGCTTGGGGTGGAGCAATGAGCAGTTCTTC. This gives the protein CASSLGWSNEQFF.

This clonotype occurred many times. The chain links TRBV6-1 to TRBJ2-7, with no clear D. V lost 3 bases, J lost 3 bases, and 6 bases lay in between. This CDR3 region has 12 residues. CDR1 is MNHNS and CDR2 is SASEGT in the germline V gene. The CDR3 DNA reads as TGTGCCAGCAGTGATTGGGTCTACGAGCAGTACTTC. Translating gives CASSDWVYEQYF.

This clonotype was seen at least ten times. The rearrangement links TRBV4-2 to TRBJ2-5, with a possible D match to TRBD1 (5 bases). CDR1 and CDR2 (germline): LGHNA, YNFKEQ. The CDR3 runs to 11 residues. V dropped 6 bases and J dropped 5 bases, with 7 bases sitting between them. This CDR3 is CASRYRETQYF. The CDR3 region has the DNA TGTGCCAGCAGGTACAGGGAGACCCAGTACTTC.

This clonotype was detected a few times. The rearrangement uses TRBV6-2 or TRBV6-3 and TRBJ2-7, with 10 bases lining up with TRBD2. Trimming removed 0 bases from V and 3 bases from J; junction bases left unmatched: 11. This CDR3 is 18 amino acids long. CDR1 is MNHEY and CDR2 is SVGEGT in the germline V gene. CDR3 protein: CASSYSPLAGDSGYEQYF. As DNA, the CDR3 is TGTGCCAGCAGTTACTCTCCCCTAGCGGGGGATTCGGGCTACGAGCAGTACTTC.

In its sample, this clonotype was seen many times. CDR3 in DNA: TGTGCCAGCATCGGCGGGGGGGAACCCGAGACCCAGTACTTC. Its protein is CASIGGGEPETQYF. This sequence joins TRBV28 and TRBJ2-5, with 9 positions matching TRBD2. The CDR3 is made up of 14 amino acids. Germline V lookup: CDR1 MDHEN, CDR2 SYDVKM. Germline trimming cut 7 bases from V and 5 bases from J; bases unmatched to any gene: 8.

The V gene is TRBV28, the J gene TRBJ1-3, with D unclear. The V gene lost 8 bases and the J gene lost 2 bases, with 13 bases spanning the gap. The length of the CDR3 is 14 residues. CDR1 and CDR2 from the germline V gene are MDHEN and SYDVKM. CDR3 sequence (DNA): TGTGCCAGCTATTCCTCTTATGCTGGAAACACCATATATTTT. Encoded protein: CASYSSYAGNTIYF.

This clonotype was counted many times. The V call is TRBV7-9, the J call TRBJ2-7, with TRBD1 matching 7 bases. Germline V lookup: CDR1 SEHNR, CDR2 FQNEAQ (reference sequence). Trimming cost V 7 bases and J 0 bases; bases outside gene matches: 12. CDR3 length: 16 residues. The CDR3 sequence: CASNGYRGSSSYEQYF. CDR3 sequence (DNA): TGTGCCAGCAACGGTTACAGGGGCTCATCCTCCTACGAGCAGTACTTC.

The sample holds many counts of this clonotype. DNA of the CDR3: TGTGCCAGCAGCTCTGGACTAGCGGGGGGTATTGAGTTCTTC. Its protein product is CASSSGLAGGIEFF. V is TRBV7-2 and J is TRBJ2-1; the match to TRBD2 covers 14 bases. The CDR3 sequence is 14 residues long. CDR1 SGHTA and CDR2 FQGNSA come from the germline V gene. J lost 14 bases, V lost 4 bases, and 7 bases had no gene match.

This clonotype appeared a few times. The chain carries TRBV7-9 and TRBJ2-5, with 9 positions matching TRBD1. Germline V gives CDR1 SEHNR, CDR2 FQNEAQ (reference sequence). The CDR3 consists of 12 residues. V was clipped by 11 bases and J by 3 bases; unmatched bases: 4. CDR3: CALWTGEETQYF. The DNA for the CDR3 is TGTGCCTTGTGGACAGGGGAAGAGACCCAGTACTTC.

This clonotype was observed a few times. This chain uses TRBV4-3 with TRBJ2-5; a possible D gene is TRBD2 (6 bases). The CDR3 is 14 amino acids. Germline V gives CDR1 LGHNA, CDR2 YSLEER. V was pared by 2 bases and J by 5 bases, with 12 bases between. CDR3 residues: CASSQRGLGETQYF. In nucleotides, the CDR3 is TGCGCCAGCAGCCAAAGGGGACTCGGGGAGACCCAGTACTTC.

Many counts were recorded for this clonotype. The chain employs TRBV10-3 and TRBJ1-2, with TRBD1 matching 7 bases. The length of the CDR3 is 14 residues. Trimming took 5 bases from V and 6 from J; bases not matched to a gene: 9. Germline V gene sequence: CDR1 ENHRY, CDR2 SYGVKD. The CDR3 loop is CAISRDSLWDGYTF. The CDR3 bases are TGTGCCATCAGTCGGGACAGCCTTTGGGATGGCTACACCTTC.

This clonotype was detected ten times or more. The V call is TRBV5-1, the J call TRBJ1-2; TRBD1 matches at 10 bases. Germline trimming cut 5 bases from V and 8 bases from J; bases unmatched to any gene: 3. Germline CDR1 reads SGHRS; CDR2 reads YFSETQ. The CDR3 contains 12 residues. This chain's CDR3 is CASSRDRGGYTF. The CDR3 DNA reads TGCGCCAGCAGTCGGGACAGGGGCGGCTACACCTTC.

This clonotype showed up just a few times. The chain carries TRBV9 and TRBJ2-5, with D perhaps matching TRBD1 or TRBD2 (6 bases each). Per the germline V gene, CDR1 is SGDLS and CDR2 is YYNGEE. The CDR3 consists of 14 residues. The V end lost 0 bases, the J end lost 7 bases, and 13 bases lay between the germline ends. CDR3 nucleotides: TGTGCCAGCAGCGTAGAAGGGGGGCCTGGGACCCAGTACTTC. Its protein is CASSVEGGPGTQYF.

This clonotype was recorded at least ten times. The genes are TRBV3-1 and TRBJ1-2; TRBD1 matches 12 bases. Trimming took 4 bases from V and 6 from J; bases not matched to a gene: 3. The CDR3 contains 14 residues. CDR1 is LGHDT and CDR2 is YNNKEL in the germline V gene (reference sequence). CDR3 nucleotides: TGTGCCAGCAGCCTGGGACAGGGGGCGAATGGCTACACCTTC. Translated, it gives CASSLGQGANGYTF.

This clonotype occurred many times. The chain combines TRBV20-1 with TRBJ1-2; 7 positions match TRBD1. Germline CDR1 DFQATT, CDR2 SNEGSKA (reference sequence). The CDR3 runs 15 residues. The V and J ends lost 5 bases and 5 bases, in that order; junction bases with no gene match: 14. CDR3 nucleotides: TGCAGTGCTCTTCCCCTACCATCAGGGGGATATGGCTACACCTTC. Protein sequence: CSALPLPSGGYGYTF.

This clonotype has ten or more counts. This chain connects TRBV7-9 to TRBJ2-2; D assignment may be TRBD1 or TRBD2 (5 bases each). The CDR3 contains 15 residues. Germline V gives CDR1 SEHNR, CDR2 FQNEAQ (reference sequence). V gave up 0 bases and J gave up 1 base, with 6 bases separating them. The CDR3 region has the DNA TGTGCCAGCAGCTTAGCGGGGGTGAACACCGGGGAGCTGTTTTTT. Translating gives CASSLAGVNTGELFF.

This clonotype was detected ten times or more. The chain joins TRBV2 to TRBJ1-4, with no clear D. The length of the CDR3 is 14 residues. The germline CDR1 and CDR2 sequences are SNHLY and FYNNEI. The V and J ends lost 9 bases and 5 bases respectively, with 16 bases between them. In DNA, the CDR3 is TGTGCCAGTTCAACCGGACGAAGAAATGAAAAACTGTTTTTT. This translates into CASSTGRRNEKLFF.

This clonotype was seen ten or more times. The CDR3 sequence: CASSFTSGGSGQPQHF. The CDR3 DNA reads as TGTGCCAGCAGTTTCACTTCCGGGGGGTCCGGGCAGCCCCAGCATTTT. This chain connects TRBV5-6 to TRBJ1-5, with D perhaps TRBD1 (5 bases). CDR3 length: 16 amino acids. Germline CDR1 and CDR2: SGHDT and YYEEEE. The V end was cut by 5 bases, the J end by 7 bases, with 22 bases between.

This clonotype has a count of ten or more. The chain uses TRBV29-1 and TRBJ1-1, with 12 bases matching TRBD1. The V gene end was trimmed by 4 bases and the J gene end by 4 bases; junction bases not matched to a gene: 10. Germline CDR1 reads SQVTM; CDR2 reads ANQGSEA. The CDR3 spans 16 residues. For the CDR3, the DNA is TGCAGCGTTGTCCGGGACAGGGGGCTAGAGATCACTGAAGCTTTCTTT. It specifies CSVVRDRGLEITEAFF.

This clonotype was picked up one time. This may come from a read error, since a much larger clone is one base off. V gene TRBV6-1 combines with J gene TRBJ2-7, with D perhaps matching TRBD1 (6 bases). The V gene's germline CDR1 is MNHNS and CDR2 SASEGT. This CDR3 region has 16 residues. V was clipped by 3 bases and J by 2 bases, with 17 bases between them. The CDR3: CASSDPNRAPTYEQYF. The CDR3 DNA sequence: TGTGCCAGCAGTGACCCCAACAGGGCCCCAACCTACGAGCAGTACTTC.